This TCR beta chain appears in the sequencing data of a study of T-cell reconstitution after alpha-beta-depleted transplantation in children. Library preparation (for TCRbeta) was performed with unique molecular identifiers. TCRdb re-called the PCR reads through MiXCR, storing one row per CDR3 protein. The profile shows 420,000 or so distinct CDR3 sequences, approximately 11% of them singletons. V was pared by 4 bases and J by 5 bases, with 5 bases of the junction left unmatched. Germline loops: CDR1 SGHTA, CDR2 FQGNSA. This CDR3 has 14 residues. This clonotype was picked up a small number of times. The sequenced sample was PBMCs from the stem cell graft donor, obtained from the stem cell graft. V and J are TRBV7-2 and TRBJ2-7, with 10 positions matching TRBD1. The clonotype comes from a human donor who donated a stem cell graft to a child with acute myeloid leukemia. In nucleotides, the CDR3 is TGTGCCAGCAGCTCGGGACAGGGGATGAACGAGCAGTACTTC. This sequence encodes CASSSGQGMNEQYF.